The sequence of this TCR beta chain was determined in a study of blood T cell repertoires in COVID-19 (dated by TCRdb to 2019 to 2021). Regarding the complete study: Samples covering the acute and convalescent phases of COVID-19 were provided by collaborators in the United States, Italy and Spain. The material from the prospective study consisted of cDNA or gDNA derived from T cells, B-cell-depleted T cells, or PBMCs. Deeply sampled blood TCRbeta repertoires from subjects exposed to, actively infected with, or recovered from COVID-19 were included in the dataset. The repertoires were made available in a free public database intended to serve as a resource for research on the immune response to SARS-CoV-2. Samples came from the ongoing ImmuneRACE study (first 160 participants) plus 1,254 subjects from 6 global collaborators. Nearly every sample came with metadata listing a de-identified subject ID, COVID-19 status, age in years and sex. Where available, HLA class I and class II types were taken from metadata supplied by the sample provider and were not determined by assay-based typing.

TCRbeta CDR3 regions were amplified from genomic DNA using the immunoSEQ Assay, a bias-controlled multiplex PCR. From the authors' description of their analysis: The number of nucleated cells in each sample was estimated from the amplification of reference gene primers within the assay. Sequence reads were collapsed and filtered to measure the absolute abundance of every unique TCRbeta CDR3 rearrangement. For each sample, productive Simpson clonality was calculated as the square root of Simpson's diversity index across productive rearrangements. TCRdb mirrors the immuneACCESS table, restricted to in-frame sequences. Some clones are absent from its copies; in checked studies, under half trace to an unresolved V gene, and the reason for the others is unknown. V, J and clone size derive from that table, while D and trimming were established from the DNA sequence. For this sample the table gives under 200,000 clones, of which 83% were detected only once. Jointly, the top ten make up about 1.9% of the sample.

Of note for this clone: Its antigen is currently not known. Per-base qualities were not stored, and no clone one base away is much larger.

The investigation overall reported the following: The quantity of clinical and demographic metadata differed by source and by participant and was supplied without curation.

Its CDR3 holds 10 amino acids, cysteine through phenylalanine. Just CDR3 DNA is preserved here, 30 bases in frame from base 1. Trimming accounts for 10 bases at V and 8 bases at J, while the number of junction bases matched to no gene is 3. The germline V gene supplies CDR1 WSHSY and CDR2 SAAADI. The collaborating institutions used their own protocols to collect whole blood in K2EDTA tubes. For TCRbeta analysis, collaborators shipped samples as frozen whole blood, isolated PBMCs, or DNA extracted from either of those sample types. Sequenced sample: peripheral blood. The receptor's source is a woman older than 75 with acute or convalescent COVID-19. The chain uses TRBV10-2 and TRBJ1-1; 8 bases in the junction line up with TRBD1. For the CDR3, the sequence is CATRDREAFF. The sequence in DNA is TGCGCCACCCGGGACAGGGAAGCTTTCTTT.